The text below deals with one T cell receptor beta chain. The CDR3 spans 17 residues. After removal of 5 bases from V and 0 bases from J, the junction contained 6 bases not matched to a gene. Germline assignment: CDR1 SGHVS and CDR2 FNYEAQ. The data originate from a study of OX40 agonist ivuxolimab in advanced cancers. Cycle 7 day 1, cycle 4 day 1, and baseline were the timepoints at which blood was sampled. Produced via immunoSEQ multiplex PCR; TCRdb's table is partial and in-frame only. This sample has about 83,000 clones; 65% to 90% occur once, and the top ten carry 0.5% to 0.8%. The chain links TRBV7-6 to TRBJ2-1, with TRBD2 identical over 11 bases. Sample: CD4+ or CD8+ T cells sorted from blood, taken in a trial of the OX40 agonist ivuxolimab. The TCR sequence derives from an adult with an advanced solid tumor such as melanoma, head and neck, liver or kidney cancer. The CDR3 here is CASSPTSGASSYNEQFF. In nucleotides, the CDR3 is TGTGCCAGCAGCCCGACTAGCGGGGCTTCCTCCTACAATGAGCAGTTCTTC.